Below are 25 T cell receptor beta chains sequenced from a single sample in a study of CD8+ T cells in alopecia areata. Sequencing templates came from extracted RNA that was reverse transcribed into cDNA. Assay: immunoSEQ multiplex PCR; the TCRdb copy retains only in-frame clones and omits some. The top ten hold 0.95% to 1% of the sample, which has 110,000 to 150,000 clones, about half seen once. The sample was CD4+ T cells sorted from blood, taken at week 0. The source is a human donor with alopecia areata.

The chain employs TRBV29-1 and TRBJ2-7; 14 bases line up with TRBD2. CDR1 and CDR2 (germline): SQVTM, ANQGSEA. V lost 4 bases, J lost 6 bases, and 5 bases stayed unmatched. The CDR3 has 14 residues. The CDR3 sequence is CSVVTSGRAREQYF. CDR3 nucleotides: TGCAGCGTTGTGACTAGCGGGAGGGCCCGCGAGCAGTACTTC.

This clone was observed a handful of times. The chain uses TRBV10-2 and TRBJ2-1, with no clear D. Germline V gene lookup returns CDR1 WSHSY and CDR2 SAAADI. V was trimmed by 1 base and J by 6 bases, leaving 13 bases between them. The CDR3 spans 15 residues. The CDR3 nucleotides are TGCGCCAGCAGTGAGTACGATGCTTTTCGCAATGAGCAGTTCTTC. This sequence encodes CASSEYDAFRNEQFF.

The chain links TRBV29-1 to TRBJ1-1, with no clear D. The CDR3 consists of 12 residues. The V and J ends lost 7 bases and 6 bases respectively, with 15 bases between them. The germline V gene encodes CDR1 SQVTM and CDR2 ANQGSEA. CDR3 coding DNA: TGCAGCGATGTACAAGGGCCGGCTGAAGCTTTCTTT. Its translation is CSDVQGPAEAFF.

The V gene is TRBV30, the J gene TRBJ2-7; 9 bases are a match to TRBD1. This CDR3 has 13 amino acids. The V and J ends lost 7 bases and 3 bases, in that order; junction bases with no gene match: 7. Looked up from germline, CDR1 is GTSNPN and CDR2 is SVGIG (reference sequence). The CDR3: CASTGQGLYEQYF. The CDR3 nucleotides are TGTGCCTCGACGGGACAGGGCCTCTACGAGCAGTACTTC.

This clone has just a few counts. The chain joins TRBV11-2 to TRBJ2-3; maybe TRBD2 (6 bases). Trimming left V 5 bases short and J 3 bases short, with 18 bases between. Germline CDR1 and CDR2: SGHAT and FQNNGV. CDR3 length: 16 residues. The CDR3 DNA is TGTGCCAGCAGCCCCACTGGAGGGGCCACAACAGATACGCAGTATTTT. Residues: CASSPTGGATTDTQYF.

This sequence joins TRBV4-2 and TRBJ2-2; D not resolved. Per germline, CDR1 LGHNA and CDR2 YNFKEQ. This CDR3 region has 15 residues. V lost 4 bases and J 2 bases, leaving 11 bases between the germline ends. Written as DNA, the CDR3 is TGTGCCAGCAGCCTGACTGCGTACAACACCGGGGAGCTGTTTTTT. This translates into CASSLTAYNTGELFF.

The gene calls are TRBV30 and TRBJ2-3; perhaps D is TRBD1 or TRBD2 (5 bases each). Germline V gene sequence: CDR1 GTSNPN, CDR2 SVGIG (reference sequence). The CDR3 is made up of 18 amino acids. V gave up 3 bases and J gave up 2 bases, with 24 bases separating them. The CDR3 region is CAWSPKGRGPKLTDTQYF. Written as DNA, the CDR3 is TGTGCCTGGAGCCCAAAGGGAAGGGGACCAAAACTCACAGATACGCAGTATTTT.

The chain recombines TRBV28 with TRBJ2-5, with 9 positions matching TRBD1. Unmatched junction bases numbered 13, after V lost 5 bases and J lost 3 bases. Germline CDR1 and CDR2: MDHEN and SYDVKM. The CDR3 length is 17 residues. The CDR3 spells CASSEDRGGLAEETQYF. The CDR3 DNA sequence: TGTGCCAGCAGTGAGGACAGGGGAGGGCTAGCGGAAGAGACCCAGTACTTC.

This sequence joins TRBV10-3 and TRBJ2-1; 8 nucleotides align to TRBD2. The germline CDR1 and CDR2 sequences are ENHRY and SYGVKD. The length of the CDR3 is 16 residues. The V gene end was trimmed by 6 bases and the J gene end by 8 bases; junction bases not matched to a gene: 15. The CDR3 sequence is CAIRGRSGSKGDEQFF. The CDR3 nucleotides read TGTGCCATCAGAGGAAGGAGCGGGAGTAAAGGGGATGAGCAGTTCTTC.

This clone was observed a handful of times. V usage is TRBV29-1 and J usage is TRBJ1-1, with 8 bases identical to TRBD1. Germline lookup yields CDR1 SQVTM and CDR2 ANQGSEA. The CDR3 is made up of 11 amino acids. The CDR3 here is CSGQGNTEAFF. CDR3 nucleotide sequence: TGCAGTGGACAGGGGAACACTGAAGCTTTCTTT.

The chain combines TRBV30 with TRBJ1-1; D is uncertain. Germline V CDR1 and CDR2: GTSNPN, SVGIG (reference sequence). The CDR3 runs 16 residues. V was clipped by 3 bases and J by 0 bases, with 17 bases between them. The CDR3 region has the DNA TGTGCCTGGAGCCGGACGGATATTCCTATGAACACTGAAGCTTTCTTT. This gives the protein CAWSRTDIPMNTEAFF.

The chain recombines TRBV29-1 with TRBJ2-7; the D gene is possibly TRBD1 (5 bases). This CDR3 region has 13 residues. The germline gives CDR1 SQVTM, CDR2 ANQGSEA. V dropped 4 bases and J dropped 7 bases, with 17 bases sitting between them. The CDR3 is CSVGDSKAWEQYF. The CDR3 coding sequence is TGCAGCGTTGGTGACAGCAAGGCGTGGGAGCAGTACTTC.

This clone was seen a handful of times. The chain employs TRBV7-2 and TRBJ1-1; no firm D call. V was trimmed by 1 base and J by 4 bases, leaving 13 bases between them. The CDR3 consists of 15 residues. Germline loops: CDR1 SGHTA, CDR2 FQGNSA. In DNA, the CDR3 is TGTGCCAGCAGCTTAGTTCGGGCCCCTAGCACTGAAGCTTTCTTT. Protein sequence: CASSLVRAPSTEAFF. The variable domain in full, with the rest retrieved from reference TRBV7-2 and TRBJ1-1, is GAGVSQSPSNKVTEKGKDVELRCDPISGHTALYWYRQSLGQGLEFLIYFQGNSAPDKSGLPSDRFSAERTGGSVSTLTIQRTQQEDSAVYLCASSLVRAPSTEAFFGQGTRLTVV.

There are a few counts of this clone. The chain is built from TRBV7-9 and TRBJ2-1; no clear D. V shed 4 bases and J shed 9 bases, with 10 bases lying between them. The CDR3 covers 12 residues. Germline V CDR1 and CDR2: SEHNR, FQNEAQ (reference sequence). The CDR3 region has the DNA TGTGCCAGCAGCTCAAGAGGTGGTGAGCAGTTCTTC. Translation gives CASSSRGGEQFF.

The chain joins TRBV5-6 to TRBJ2-1; D is possibly TRBD1 (6 bases). Deletions cut 0 bases from V and 8 bases from J, with 15 bases between. CDR1 is SGHDT and CDR2 is YYEEEE in the germline V gene. The CDR3 totals 15 residues. The CDR3 spells CASSLDRARFYEQFF. CDR3 DNA sequence: TGTGCCAGCAGCTTGGACAGGGCTAGATTCTATGAGCAGTTCTTC.

The chain uses TRBV29-1 and TRBJ2-1, with 10 bases matching TRBD2. Per the germline V gene, CDR1 is SQVTM and CDR2 is ANQGSEA. J gave up 7 bases and V 5 bases, and 5 bases lay outside the gene matches. This CDR3 comprises 13 residues. Written as DNA, the CDR3 is TGCAGCGTTCTAGCGGGAGCCACAAATGAGCAGTTCTTC. It yields the protein CSVLAGATNEQFF.

This clone has a single count. The chain recombines TRBV5-1 with TRBJ2-7, with D maybe TRBD2 (6 bases). CDR3 size: 13 residues. Trimming left V 2 bases short and J 3 bases short, with 9 bases between. Germline V gene data show CDR1 as SGHRS and CDR2 as YFSETQ. The CDR3 region has the DNA TGCGCCAGCAGCTTAGCTAGCGACTACGAGCAGTACTTC. It yields the protein CASSLASDYEQYF. The full variable domain, its missing parts supplied by reference TRBV5-1 and TRBJ2-7, is KAGVTQTPRYLIKTRGQQVTLSCSPISGHRSVSWYQQTPGQGLQFLFEYFSETQRNKGNFPGRFSGRQFSNSRSEMNVSTLELGDSALYLCASSLASDYEQYFGPGTRLTVT.

This sequence joins TRBV7-3 and TRBJ2-3; possible D gene TRBD1, 6 bases. The V end was cut by 0 bases, the J end by 5 bases, with 9 bases between. The germline V gene has CDR1 SGHTA and CDR2 FQGTGA. The CDR3 is 14 amino acids. The CDR3 DNA reads TGTGCCAGCAGCTTAACTGGGGGCGTAGATACGCAGTATTTT. It codes for CASSLTGGVDTQYF.

The chain carries TRBV4-2 and TRBJ2-5; no definite D call. V shed 0 bases and J shed 4 bases, with 9 bases lying between them. From germline, CDR1 is LGHNA and CDR2 YNFKEQ. The CDR3 sequence is 14 residues long. The DNA for the CDR3 is TGTGCCAGCAGCCAAGATAGGGCAGGAGAGACCCAGTACTTC. This gives the protein CASSQDRAGETQYF.

V gene TRBV23-1 combines with J gene TRBJ2-4; TRBD1 might be the D (6 bases). TRBV23-1 is classed as an ORF, of uncertain function. CDR3 length equals 18 residues. The V gene lost 2 bases and the J gene lost 1 base, with 18 bases spanning the gap. CDR3 DNA: TGCGCCAGCAGTCAACCGGGACGACAGGAAGGGGCCAAAAACATTCAGTACTTC. Its protein is CASSQPGRQEGAKNIQYF.

Note on this clone: In the same sample, other DNA sequences code for this CDR3. This chain joins TRBV5-1 and TRBJ2-5, with 10 positions matching TRBD2. Germline V lookup: CDR1 SGHRS, CDR2 YFSETQ. CDR3 length: 14 residues. Trimming at V came to 3 bases and at J to 2 bases, leaving 1 base not matched to a gene. Written as DNA, the CDR3 is TGCGCCAGCAGCTGGACTAGCGGACAAGAGACCCAGTACTTC. Translating it yields CASSWTSGQETQYF. The full variable domain, in which reference TRBV5-1 and TRBJ2-5 provide the parts outside the CDR3, is KAGVTQTPRYLIKTRGQQVTLSCSPISGHRSVSWYQQTPGQGLQFLFEYFSETQRNKGNFPGRFSGRQFSNSRSEMNVSTLELGDSALYLCASSWTSGQETQYFGPGTRLLVL.

The gene calls are TRBV5-1 and TRBJ2-5, with D hard to call. V lost 2 bases and J lost 5, with 7 bases in between. The CDR3 length is 12 residues. The germline V gene encodes CDR1 SGHRS and CDR2 YFSETQ. The CDR3 loop reads CASSFPMETQYF. DNA for the CDR3: TGCGCCAGCAGCTTTCCAATGGAGACCCAGTACTTC.

The rearrangement uses TRBV25-1 and TRBJ1-1, with 9 bases matching TRBD1. Germline lookup yields CDR1 MGHDK and CDR2 SYGVNS. V gave up 10 bases and J gave up 4 bases; unmatched junction bases: 10. The CDR3 runs to 14 residues. CDR3 region: CATSDRGGSTEAFF. In DNA form, the CDR3 reads TGTGCCACCTCGGACAGGGGAGGTAGCACTGAAGCTTTCTTT.

V and J are TRBV14 and TRBJ2-7; the D is unclear. CDR3 length equals 12 residues. Trimming cost V 4 bases and J 0 bases, with 4 bases left between them. Looked up from germline, CDR1 is SGHDN and CDR2 is FVKESK. The CDR3 here is CASSPSSYEQYF. The CDR3 region has the DNA TGTGCCAGCAGCCCGAGCTCCTACGAGCAGTACTTC.

CDR3 nucleotide sequence: TGCAGCGTATACTCACTCTCTGGCTACACCTTC. It specifies CSVYSLSGYTF. The V call is TRBV29-1, the J call TRBJ1-2; no clear D. This CDR3 region has 11 residues. CDR1 SQVTM and CDR2 ANQGSEA come from the germline V gene. V gave up 6 bases and J gave up 7 bases, with 12 bases separating them.